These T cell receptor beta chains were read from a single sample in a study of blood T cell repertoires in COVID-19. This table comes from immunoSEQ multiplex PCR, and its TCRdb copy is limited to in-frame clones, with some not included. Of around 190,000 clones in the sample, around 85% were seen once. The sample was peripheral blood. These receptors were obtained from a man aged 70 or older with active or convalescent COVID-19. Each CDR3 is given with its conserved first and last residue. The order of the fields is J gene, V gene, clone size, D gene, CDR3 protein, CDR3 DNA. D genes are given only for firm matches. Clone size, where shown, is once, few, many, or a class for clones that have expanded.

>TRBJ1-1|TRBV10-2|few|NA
CASTPTGQRTEAFF
TGCGCCAGCACCCCCACAGGGCAGAGGACTGAAGCTTTCTTT
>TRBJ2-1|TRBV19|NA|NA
CASSLRVRRNEQFF
TGTGCCAGTAGTCTCAGGGTTCGCCGCAATGAGCAGTTCTTC
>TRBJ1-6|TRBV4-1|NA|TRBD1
CASSHFPGQGLDSPLHF
TGCGCCAGCAGCCACTTCCCGGGACAGGGATTGGATTCACCCCTCCACTTT
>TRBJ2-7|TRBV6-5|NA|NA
CASSYDGRGSYEQYF
TGTGCCAGCAGTTACGATGGCAGGGGCTCCTACGAGCAGTACTTC
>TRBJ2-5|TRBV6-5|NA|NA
CASSFGGRETQYF
TGTGCCAGCAGTTTCGGGGGACGGGAGACCCAGTACTTC
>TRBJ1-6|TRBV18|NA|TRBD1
CASSPNGQGRDSPLHF
TGTGCCAGCTCACCGAACGGACAGGGTCGGGATTCACCCCTCCACTTT
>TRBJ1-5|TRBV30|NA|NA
CAWSVLYGGAGQPQHF
TGTGCCTGGAGCGTCCTGTACGGAGGAGCAGGTCAGCCCCAGCATTTT
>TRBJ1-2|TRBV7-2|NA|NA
CASSYPTGPYGYTF
TGTGCCAGCAGCTACCCGACAGGCCCTTATGGCTACACCTTC
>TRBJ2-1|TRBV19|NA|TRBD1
CASTRRLTGGSAYNEQFF
TGTGCCAGTACCAGGAGATTAACAGGGGGCTCAGCCTACAATGAGCAGTTCTTC
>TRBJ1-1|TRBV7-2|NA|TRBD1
CASSTTGTGVTEAFF
TGTGCCAGCAGCACTACCGGGACAGGGGTGACTGAAGCTTTCTTT
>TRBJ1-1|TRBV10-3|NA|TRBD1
CAIGQGALQNTEAFF
TGTGCCATAGGACAGGGGGCTTTACAGAACACTGAAGCTTTCTTT
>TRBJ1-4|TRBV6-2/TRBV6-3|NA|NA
CASSRRGGEKLFF
TGTGCCAGCAGTAGGCGAGGAGGTGAAAAACTGTTTTTT
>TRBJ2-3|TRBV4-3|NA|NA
CASSQDLTGEDTDTQYF
TGCGCCAGCAGCCAAGATCTAACAGGAGAAGACACAGATACGCAGTATTTT
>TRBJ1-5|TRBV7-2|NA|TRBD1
CASSDRGAHQPQHF
TGTGCCAGCAGTGACAGGGGAGCCCATCAGCCCCAGCATTTT
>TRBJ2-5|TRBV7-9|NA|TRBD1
CASSYRDRAEFQETQYF
TGTGCCAGCAGTTACCGGGACAGGGCCGAGTTCCAAGAGACCCAGTACTTC
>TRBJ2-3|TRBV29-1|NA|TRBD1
CSVARSRDREDTQYF
TGCAGCGTGGCCCGCTCCCGAGACAGGGAAGATACGCAGTATTTT
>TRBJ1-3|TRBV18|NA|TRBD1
CASSPGVYRDSGNTIYF
TGTGCCAGCTCACCGGGAGTATATCGGGACAGTGGAAACACCATATATTTT
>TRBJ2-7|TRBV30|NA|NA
CAWSSGASYEQYF
TGTGCCTGGAGTTCGGGTGCCTCCTACGAGCAGTACTTC
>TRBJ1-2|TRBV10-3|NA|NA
CAISESISGGYTF
TGTGCCATCAGTGAGTCTATTAGCGGGGGCTACACCTTC
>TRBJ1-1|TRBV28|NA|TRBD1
CASSLLGGPMSEAFF
TGTGCCAGCAGTTTATTAGGGGGCCCGATGTCTGAAGCTTTCTTT
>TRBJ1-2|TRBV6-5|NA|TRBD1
CASSGTAFLGYTF
TGTGCCAGCAGCGGGACAGCATTTTTGGGCTACACCTTC
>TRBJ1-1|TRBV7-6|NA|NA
CASSPSGGVNTEAFF
TGTGCCAGCAGCCCCTCAGGAGGGGTCAACACTGAAGCTTTCTTT
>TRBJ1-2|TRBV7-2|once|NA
CASSFRVASEGGYTF
TGTGCCAGCAGCTTTCGCGTGGCATCAGAGGGAGGCTACACCTTC
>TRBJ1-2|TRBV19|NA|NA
CASSIARVNYGYTF
TGTGCCAGTAGTATTGCCAGGGTCAACTATGGCTACACCTTC
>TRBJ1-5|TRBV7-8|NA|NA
CASSLQGYQPQHF
TGTGCCAGCAGCTTACAGGGTTATCAGCCCCAGCATTTT
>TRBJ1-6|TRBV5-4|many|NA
CASSKGAVPNSPLHF
TGTGCCAGCAGTAAAGGGGCGGTTCCCAATTCACCCCTCCACTTT
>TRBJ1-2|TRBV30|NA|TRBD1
CAWRRGPHYGYTF
TGTGCCTGGAGAAGGGGGCCACACTATGGCTACACCTTC
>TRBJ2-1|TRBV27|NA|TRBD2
CASRRLAGGSSSYNEQFF
TGTGCCAGCAGGCGACTAGCGGGAGGGTCTAGCTCCTACAATGAGCAGTTCTTC
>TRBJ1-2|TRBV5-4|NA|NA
CASSLVGLENYGYTF
TGTGCCAGCAGCTTGGTGGGGCTGGAGAACTATGGCTACACCTTC
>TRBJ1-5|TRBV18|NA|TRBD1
CASSTTGAEQPQHF
TGTGCCAGCTCTACGACAGGGGCCGAACAGCCCCAGCATTTT
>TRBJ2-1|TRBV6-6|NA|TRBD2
CASSYPSGRSNEQFF
TGTGCCAGCAGTTATCCTAGCGGGAGATCCAATGAGCAGTTCTTC
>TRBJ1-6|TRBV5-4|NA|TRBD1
CASSRAGQLNSPLHF
TGTGCCAGCAGCCGCGCGGGACAGCTAAATTCACCCCTCCACTTT
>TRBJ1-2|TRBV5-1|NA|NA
CASGEPTSGYTF
TGCGCCTCCGGTGAACCGACAAGTGGCTACACCTTC
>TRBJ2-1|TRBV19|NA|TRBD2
CASSPRGLARAYNEQFF
TGTGCCAGTAGTCCGAGGGGACTAGCGAGAGCCTACAATGAGCAGTTCTTC
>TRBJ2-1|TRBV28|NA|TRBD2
CASRAGDLYNEQFF
TGTGCCAGCAGGGCGGGAGATCTCTACAATGAGCAGTTCTTC
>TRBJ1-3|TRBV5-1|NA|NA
CASSVGPVRDTIYF
TGCGCCAGCAGCGTAGGCCCTGTCCGGGACACCATATATTTT
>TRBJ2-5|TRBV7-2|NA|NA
CASSLDGGRETQYF
TGTGCCAGCAGCTTAGACGGGGGGCGTGAGACCCAGTACTTC
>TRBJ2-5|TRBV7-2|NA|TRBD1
CASSSLTGSFETQYF
TGTGCCAGCAGCTCCTTGACAGGGTCCTTTGAGACCCAGTACTTC
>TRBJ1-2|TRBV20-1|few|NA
CSASPGNGYTF
TGCAGTGCTAGTCCCGGGAATGGCTACACCTTC
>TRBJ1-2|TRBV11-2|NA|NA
CASSQIRQASRYGYTF
TGTGCCAGCAGCCAAATCCGACAGGCGTCACGTTATGGCTACACCTTC
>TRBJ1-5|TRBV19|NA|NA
CASSIDRQGIENQPQHF
TGTGCCAGTAGTATAGATCGCCAGGGTATTGAGAATCAGCCCCAGCATTTT
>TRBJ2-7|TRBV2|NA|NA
CASSEAPYEQYF
TGTGCCAGCAGTGAGGCCCCCTACGAGCAGTACTTC